This TCR beta chain was found in a study of shared clonotypes between healthy human individuals. Study summary: Donors were a couple of women and three men aged 18 to 49. Broader study findings: There were few donors, and this limited the genetic and exposure-history diversity represented. On the whole, naive subsets had larger estimated richness than memory subsets had. Naive CD4 clonotype sharing across several donors was around 5%.

This clone was detected only a few times. What it binds is unknown. Assay used: immunoSEQ multiplex PCR; TCRdb lists only in-frame clones, some missing. The sample includes about a million clones, approximately 68% of them seen just once. V trimming: 5 bases; J trimming: 5 bases; junction bases outside the gene matches: 10. The germline V gene has CDR1 MDHEN and CDR2 SYDVKM. This CDR3 contains 15 residues. The origin of this receptor is a man aged 18 to 30 in good health. J is TRBJ2-7 and V is TRBV28; 9 nucleotides match TRBD1. Material: memory CD4+ T cells sorted from blood. Subset specified: CD45RA-negative fraction. CDR3 amino acids: CASSLGPGQGHEQYF. The DNA for the CDR3 is TGTGCCAGCAGTCTGGGACCGGGACAGGGCCACGAGCAGTACTTC.